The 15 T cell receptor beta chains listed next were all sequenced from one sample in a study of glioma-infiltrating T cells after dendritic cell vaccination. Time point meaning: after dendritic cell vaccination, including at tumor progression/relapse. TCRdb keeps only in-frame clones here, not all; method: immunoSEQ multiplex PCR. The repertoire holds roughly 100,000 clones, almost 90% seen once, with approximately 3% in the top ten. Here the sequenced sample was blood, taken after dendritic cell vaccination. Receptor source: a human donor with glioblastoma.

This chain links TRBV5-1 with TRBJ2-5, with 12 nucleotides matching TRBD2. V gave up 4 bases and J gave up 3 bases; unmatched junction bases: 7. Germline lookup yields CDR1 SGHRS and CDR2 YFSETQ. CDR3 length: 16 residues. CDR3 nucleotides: TGCGCCAGCAGCAAGACTAGCGGGAGATCCGAAGAGACCCAGTACTTC. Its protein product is CASSKTSGRSEETQYF.

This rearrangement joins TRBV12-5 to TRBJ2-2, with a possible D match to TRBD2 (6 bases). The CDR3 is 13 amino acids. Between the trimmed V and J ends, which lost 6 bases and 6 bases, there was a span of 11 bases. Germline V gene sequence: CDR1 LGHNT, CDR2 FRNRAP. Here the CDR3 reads CASGTGRPGELFF. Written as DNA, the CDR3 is TGTGCTAGTGGGACCGGGAGACCCGGGGAGCTGTTTTTT. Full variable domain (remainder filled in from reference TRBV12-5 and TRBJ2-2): DARVTQTPRHKVTEMGQEVTMRCQPILGHNTVFWYRQTMMQGLELLAYFRNRAPLDDSGMPKDRFSAEMPDATLATLKIQPSEPRDSAVYFCASGTGRPGELFFGEGSRLTVL.

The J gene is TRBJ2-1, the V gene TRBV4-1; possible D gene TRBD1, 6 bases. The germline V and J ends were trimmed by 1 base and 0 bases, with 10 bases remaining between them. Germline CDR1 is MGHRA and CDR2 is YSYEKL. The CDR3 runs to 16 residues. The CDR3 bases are TGCGCCAGCAGCCAAGGTGACAGGAGCTCCTACAATGAGCAGTTCTTC. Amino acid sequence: CASSQGDRSSYNEQFF.

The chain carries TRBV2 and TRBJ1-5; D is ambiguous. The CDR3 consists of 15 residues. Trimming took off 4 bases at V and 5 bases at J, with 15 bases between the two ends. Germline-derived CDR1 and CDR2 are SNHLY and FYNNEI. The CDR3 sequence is CASSAEEQIDQPQHF. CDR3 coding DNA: TGTGCCAGCAGTGCGGAGGAGCAGATTGATCAGCCCCAGCATTTT. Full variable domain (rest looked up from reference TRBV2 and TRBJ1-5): EPEVTQTPSHQVTQMGQEVILRCVPISNHLYFYWYRQILGQKVEFLVSFYNNEISEKSEIFDDQFSVERPDGSNFTLKIRSTKLEDSAMYFCASSAEEQIDQPQHFGDGTRLSIL.

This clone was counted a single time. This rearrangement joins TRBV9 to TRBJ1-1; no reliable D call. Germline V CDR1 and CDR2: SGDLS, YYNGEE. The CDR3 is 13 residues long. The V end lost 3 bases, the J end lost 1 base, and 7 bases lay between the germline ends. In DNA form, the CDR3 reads TGTGCCAGCAGCGCCGCAGGGAACACTGAAGCTTTCTTT. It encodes CASSAAGNTEAFF.

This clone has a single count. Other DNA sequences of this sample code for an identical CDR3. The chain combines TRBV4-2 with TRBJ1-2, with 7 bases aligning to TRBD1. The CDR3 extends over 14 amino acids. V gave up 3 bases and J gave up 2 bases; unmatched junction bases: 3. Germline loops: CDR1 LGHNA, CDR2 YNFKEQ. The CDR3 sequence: CASSQTTGNYGYTF. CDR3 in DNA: TGTGCCAGCAGCCAGACGACAGGGAACTATGGCTACACCTTC.

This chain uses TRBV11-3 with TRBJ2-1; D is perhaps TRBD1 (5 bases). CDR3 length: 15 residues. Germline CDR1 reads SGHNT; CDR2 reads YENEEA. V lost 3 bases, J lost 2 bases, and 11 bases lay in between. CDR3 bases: TGTGCCAGCAGCTTGTCCCAGGGAACCTACAATGAGCAGTTCTTC. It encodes CASSLSQGTYNEQFF.

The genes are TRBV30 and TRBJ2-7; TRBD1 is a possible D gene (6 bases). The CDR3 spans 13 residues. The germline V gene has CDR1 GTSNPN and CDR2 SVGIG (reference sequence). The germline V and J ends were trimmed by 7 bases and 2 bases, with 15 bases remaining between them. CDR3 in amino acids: CASSPGHTYEQYF. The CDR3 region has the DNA TGTGCCTCCTCCCCGGGACACACCTACGAGCAGTACTTC.

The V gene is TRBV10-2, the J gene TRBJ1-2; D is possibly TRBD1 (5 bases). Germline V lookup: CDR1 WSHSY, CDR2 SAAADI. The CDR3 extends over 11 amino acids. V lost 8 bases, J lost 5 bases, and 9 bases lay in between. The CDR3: CASSGNYGYTF. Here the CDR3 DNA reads TGCGCCAGCTCAGGGAATTATGGCTACACCTTC.

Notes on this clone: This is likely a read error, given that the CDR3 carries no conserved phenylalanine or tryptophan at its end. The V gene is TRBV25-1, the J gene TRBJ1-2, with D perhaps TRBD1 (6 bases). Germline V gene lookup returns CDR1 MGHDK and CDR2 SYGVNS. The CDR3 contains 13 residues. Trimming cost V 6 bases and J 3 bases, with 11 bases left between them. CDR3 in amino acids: CASRGGRDYGYTS. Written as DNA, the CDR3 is TGTGCCAGCAGGGGGGGCCGGGACTATGGCTACACCTCC.

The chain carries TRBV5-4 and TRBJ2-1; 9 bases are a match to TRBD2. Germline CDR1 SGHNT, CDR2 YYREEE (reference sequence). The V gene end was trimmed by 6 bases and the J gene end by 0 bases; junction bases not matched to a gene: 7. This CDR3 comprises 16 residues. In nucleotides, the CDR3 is TGTGCCAGCACCAAGACTAGCGGAATCTCCTACAATGAGCAGTTCTTC. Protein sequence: CASTKTSGISYNEQFF.

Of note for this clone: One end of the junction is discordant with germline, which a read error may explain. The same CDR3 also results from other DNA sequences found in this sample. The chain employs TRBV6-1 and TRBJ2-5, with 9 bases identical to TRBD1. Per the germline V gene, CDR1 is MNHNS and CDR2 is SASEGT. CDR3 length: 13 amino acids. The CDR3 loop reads CASSNRGQETQYF. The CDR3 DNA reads TGTGCCAGCAGTAACAGGGGGCAAGAGACCCAATACTTC.

CDR3 DNA: TGTGCCAGCAGCTTGAACAGGGGGCTAGGAGATACGCAGTATTTT. It codes for CASSLNRGLGDTQYF. The chain combines TRBV11-2 with TRBJ2-3; 9 bases are shared with TRBD1. With V trimmed by 3 bases and J by 5 bases, 6 bases remained unmatched. The germline V gene has CDR1 SGHAT and CDR2 FQNNGV. The CDR3 is made up of 15 amino acids.

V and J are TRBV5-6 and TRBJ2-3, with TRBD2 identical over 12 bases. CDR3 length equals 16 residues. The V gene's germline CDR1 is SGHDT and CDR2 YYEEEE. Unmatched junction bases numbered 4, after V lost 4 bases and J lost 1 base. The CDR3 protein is CASSPRLAGGTDTQYF. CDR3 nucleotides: TGTGCCAGCAGCCCTAGACTAGCGGGGGGCACAGATACGCAGTATTTT.

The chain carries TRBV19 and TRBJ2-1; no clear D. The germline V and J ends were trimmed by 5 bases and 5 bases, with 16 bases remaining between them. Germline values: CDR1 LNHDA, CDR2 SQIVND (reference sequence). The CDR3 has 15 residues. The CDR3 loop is CASSPQLGWNNEQFF. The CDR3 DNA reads TGTGCCAGTAGTCCACAGTTGGGTTGGAACAATGAGCAGTTCTTC.